These 4 T cell receptor beta chains originate from one sample sequenced in a study of cytomegalovirus exposure and HLA in healthy donors. 60 Vbeta and 13 Jbeta primers were used in PCR. Sequenced by immunoSEQ multiplex PCR; TCRdb stores in-frame clones only, minus some. The sample shows hundreds of thousands of clones, about 90% of them seen only once. Sequencing was performed on PBMCs. The receptors were gathered from a young woman in good health and CMV-seronegative.

The rearrangement links TRBV27 to TRBJ1-5; TRBD1 is a possible D gene (6 bases). The CDR3 is 14 amino acids. Germline values: CDR1 MNHEY, CDR2 SMNVEV (reference sequence). V lost 2 bases to trimming and J lost 2 bases, with 7 bases between them. The CDR3 nucleotides are TGTGCCAGCAGTTTAGGGGGCGGCAATCAGCCCCAGCATTTT. Its translation is CASSLGGGNQPQHF.

The chain has TRBV30 and TRBJ1-2; 8 nucleotides align to TRBD1. V shed 4 bases, J shed 3 bases, and the junction held 7 bases outside the gene matches. This CDR3 has 14 amino acids. CDR1 GTSNPN and CDR2 SVGIG come from the germline V gene (reference sequence). CDR3 sequence reads: CAWTAGQGHYGYTF. CDR3 DNA sequence: TGTGCCTGGACTGCAGGACAGGGCCACTATGGCTACACCTTC. Full variable domain (rest looked up from reference TRBV30 and TRBJ1-2): SQTIHQWPATLVQPVGSPLSLECTVEGTSNPNLYWYRQAAGRGLQLLFYSVGIGQISSEVPQNLSASRPQDRQFILSSKKLLLSDSGFYLCAWTAGQGHYGYTFGSGTRLTVV.

This clone was picked up a small number of times. This rearrangement joins TRBV4-1 to TRBJ1-1; D is perhaps TRBD1 (6 bases). The germline gives CDR1 MGHRA, CDR2 YSYEKL. CDR3 length: 16 residues. Trimming removed 4 bases from V and 1 base from J, with 16 bases in between. CDR3 bases: TGCGCCAGCAGCCTAGGGACATCGGGGAAGAACACTGAAGCTTTCTTT. This encodes CASSLGTSGKNTEAFF.

This rearrangement joins TRBV6-6 to TRBJ2-7; tentative D call: TRBD2 (6 bases). Looked up from germline, CDR1 is MNHNY and CDR2 is SVGAGI (reference sequence). Trimming took off 0 bases at V and 6 bases at J, with 9 bases between the two ends. This CDR3 contains 13 residues. CDR3 region: CASSYSQGGEQYF. CDR3 nucleotides: TGTGCCAGCAGTTACTCGCAGGGAGGCGAGCAGTACTTC.